This T cell receptor (beta chain) originates from a study of T cells in Graves' hyperthyroidism and ophthalmopathy. The length of the CDR3 is 12 residues. V lost 5 bases and J lost 7, with 10 bases in between. Researchers took RNA transcripts and amplified the TCR beta CDR3 regions from them. HTBI primers were used for first-round RT-PCR of the TCR CDR3. TCRdb re-called the multiplex PCR reads with MiXCR, one entry per CDR3 protein. The table has hundreds of thousands of distinct CDR3 sequences, approximately 15% seen once. The source is a woman aged 18-30 years with Graves' hyperthyroidism that later progressed to Graves' ophthalmopathy. This chain connects TRBV12-3 or TRBV12-4 to TRBJ2-3; D is uncertain. Sequencing was carried out using blood. The CDR3 DNA sequence: TGTGCCAGCAGTCCGACCTTTAATACGCAGTATTTT. Translated: CASSPTFNTQYF.